The 17 T cell receptor beta chains in this list originate from one sample, sequenced in a study of shared clonotypes between healthy human individuals. Produced via immunoSEQ multiplex PCR; TCRdb's table is partial and in-frame only. Of 2 million to 2.5 million clones detected, just over 90% appear once; the ten largest clones hold around 0.4%. Sequenced: naive CD4+ T cells from PBMCs. As to subset: CD45RA+ positively selected. These receptors were collected from a young man in good health. Some clones in this sample may be carry-over from other donors' samples.

V usage is TRBV18 and J usage is TRBJ1-2, with a tentative D call TRBD1 (5 bases). This CDR3 has 15 residues. Trimming took 3 bases from V and 3 from J, leaving 14 bases between them. Germline CDR1 KGHSH, CDR2 LQKENI. The CDR3 DNA follows: TGTGCCAGCTCACCGCAATCCGGGGCCCACTATGGCTACACCTTC. As protein: CASSPQSGAHYGYTF.

The chain links TRBV11-1 to TRBJ2-4; D perhaps matches TRBD1 (5 bases). This CDR3 contains 14 residues. The germline V gene has CDR1 SGHAT and CDR2 FQDESV (reference sequence). V was shortened by 2 bases and J by 8 bases, with 13 bases between the two germline ends. DNA of the CDR3: TGTGCCAGCAGCTTAAGACAGATAGGGGACATTCAGTACTTC. Its translation is CASSLRQIGDIQYF.

V usage is TRBV20-1 and J usage is TRBJ1-1, with D unclear. In germline, CDR1 is DFQATT, CDR2 SNEGSKA (reference sequence). This CDR3 is 9 amino acids long. The CDR3 reads CSDGTEAFF. CDR3 sequence (DNA): TGCAGCGATGGGACTGAAGCTTTCTTT.

This chain connects TRBV19 to TRBJ2-7, with D possibly being TRBD1 (6 bases). Trimming pared 8 bases from V and 3 bases from J, leaving 20 bases between. CDR1 and CDR2 (germline): LNHDA, SQIVND (reference sequence). This CDR3 has 15 amino acids. CDR3 bases: TGTGCCAGTTCTCCAGGTAGGGACACCAACTACGAGCAGTACTTC. It codes for CASSPGRDTNYEQYF.

This chain uses TRBV7-2 with TRBJ2-3, with 9 bases identical to TRBD1. The V and J ends lost 5 bases and 2 bases, in that order; junction bases with no gene match: 14. The CDR3 has 18 amino acids. CDR1 SGHTA and CDR2 FQGNSA come from the germline V gene. DNA for the CDR3: TGTGCCAGCAGCCGTTCAACGGGTCGGGACAGGGTCACAGATACGCAGTATTTT. This codes for CASSRSTGRDRVTDTQYF. The complete variable domain, with remaining parts taken from reference TRBV7-2 and TRBJ2-3, reads GAGVSQSPSNKVTEKGKDVELRCDPISGHTALYWYRQSLGQGLEFLIYFQGNSAPDKSGLPSDRFSAERTGGSVSTLTIQRTQQEDSAVYLCASSRSTGRDRVTDTQYFGPGTRLTVL.

J is TRBJ2-1 and V is TRBV7-9; no firm D call. The CDR3 contains 13 residues. Deletions cut 5 bases from V and 9 bases from J, with 14 bases between. Germline lookup yields CDR1 SEHNR and CDR2 FQNEAQ (reference sequence). CDR3: CASSIRPTGEQFF. CDR3 DNA sequence: TGTGCCAGCAGCATACGCCCCACGGGTGAGCAGTTCTTC.

This clone showed up just once. The chain joins TRBV7-9 to TRBJ1-2; unclear D gene. Germline V gene data show CDR1 as SEHNR and CDR2 as FQNEAQ (reference sequence). The CDR3 loop spans 16 amino acids. V shed 5 bases and J shed 2 bases, with 18 bases lying between them. The DNA of the CDR3 is TGTGCCAGCAGCCCGAATGGACCCTTCTCAAACTATGGCTACACCTTC. Its translation is CASSPNGPFSNYGYTF.

As regards this clone: The sample carries other DNA sequences with the same CDR3. V is TRBV7-2 and J is TRBJ1-1; D unclear. Per the germline V gene, CDR1 is SGHTA and CDR2 is FQGNSA. The CDR3 extends over 14 amino acids. V shed 1 base and J shed 0 bases, with 6 bases lying between them. CDR3 nucleotides: TGTGCCAGCAGCTTAGGGCAGCTGAACACTGAAGCTTTCTTT. Amino acid sequence: CASSLGQLNTEAFF.

The J gene is TRBJ2-7, the V gene TRBV19, with TRBD1 identical over 8 bases. The CDR3 has 12 amino acids. CDR1 is LNHDA and CDR2 is SQIVND in the germline V gene (reference sequence). The V and J ends lost 7 bases and 6 bases, in that order; junction bases with no gene match: 5. CDR3: CASKGQVGEQYF. The CDR3 nucleotides read TGTGCCAGTAAGGGACAGGTAGGCGAGCAGTACTTC.

The genes are TRBV9 and TRBJ1-2; D perhaps matches TRBD1 (5 bases). The CDR3 covers 14 residues. Germline lookup yields CDR1 SGDLS and CDR2 YYNGEE. The germline V and J ends were trimmed by 1 base and 6 bases, with 13 bases remaining between them. CDR3 sequence: CASSVSREENGYTF. The CDR3 nucleotides read TGTGCCAGCAGCGTAAGCAGGGAGGAGAATGGCTACACCTTC. Full variable domain (missing parts from reference TRBV9 and TRBJ1-2): DSGVTQTPKHLITATGQRVTLRCSPRSGDLSVYWYQQSLDQGLQFLIQYYNGEERAKGNILERFSAQQFPDLHSELNLSSLELGDSALYFCASSVSREENGYTFGSGTRLTVV.

This chain uses TRBV19 with TRBJ2-7; D unclear. CDR1 and CDR2 from the germline V gene are LNHDA and SQIVND (reference sequence). V lost 4 bases to trimming and J lost 3 bases, with 19 bases between them. The CDR3 sequence is 16 residues long. CDR3 in amino acids: CASSTPYQSLGYEQYF. The DNA of the CDR3 is TGTGCCAGTAGTACACCCTACCAGAGTCTAGGCTACGAGCAGTACTTC.

V gene TRBV5-1 combines with J gene TRBJ2-7; weak D call: TRBD2 (5 bases). The V and J ends lost 0 bases and 2 bases respectively, with 12 bases between them. CDR3 size: 15 residues. Germline V lookup: CDR1 SGHRS, CDR2 YFSETQ. The CDR3 coding sequence is TGCGCCAGCAGCTTGGCCGCCCGAGGGACCTACGAGCAGTACTTC. Translated, it gives CASSLAARGTYEQYF. Full variable domain (missing parts from reference TRBV5-1 and TRBJ2-7): KAGVTQTPRYLIKTRGQQVTLSCSPISGHRSVSWYQQTPGQGLQFLFEYFSETQRNKGNFPGRFSGRQFSNSRSEMNVSTLELGDSALYLCASSLAARGTYEQYFGPGTRLTVT.

The rearrangement uses TRBV19 and TRBJ1-5; 8 bases are a match to TRBD1. There are 15 residues in the CDR3. Germline CDR1 is LNHDA and CDR2 is SQIVND (reference sequence). V shed 10 bases and J 0 bases; nucleotides not matched to a gene: 8. For the CDR3, the DNA is TGTGCCACCTCGGACAGGGCTGGTAGCAATCAGCCCCAGCATTTT. Amino acid sequence: CATSDRAGSNQPQHF. The variable domain in full, with the rest retrieved from reference TRBV19 and TRBJ1-5, is DGGITQSPKYLFRKEGQNVTLSCEQNLNHDAMYWYRQDPGQGLRLIYYSQIVNDFQKGDIAEGYSVSREKKESFPLTVTSAQKNPTAFYLCATSDRAGSNQPQHFGDGTRLSIL.

This chain joins TRBV30 and TRBJ2-2; D is uncertain. V was shortened by 3 bases and J by 0 bases, with 8 bases between the two germline ends. The germline gives CDR1 GTSNPN, CDR2 SVGIG (reference sequence). The CDR3 has 14 residues. This CDR3 is CAWRVGTNTGELFF. CDR3 bases: TGTGCCTGGAGGGTTGGAACGAACACCGGGGAGCTGTTTTTT.

V and J are TRBV7-8 and TRBJ2-2; D possibly corresponds to TRBD1 (6 bases). Trimming shortened V by 6 bases and J by 4 bases, and 12 bases separated the two germline ends. Germline V gene sequence: CDR1 SGHVS, CDR2 FQNEAQ. CDR3 length: 14 amino acids. The CDR3 sequence: CASRLRDITGELFF. The CDR3 bases are TGTGCCAGCAGACTCAGGGACATCACCGGGGAGCTGTTTTTT. Full variable domain (remainder filled in from reference TRBV7-8 and TRBJ2-2): GAGVSQSPRYKVAKRGQDVALRCDPISGHVSLFWYQQALGQGPEFLTYFQNEAQLDKSGLPSDRFFAERPEGSVSTLKIQRTQQEDSAVYLCASRLRDITGELFFGEGSRLTVL.

This rearrangement joins TRBV6-6 to TRBJ1-5; 10 bases match TRBD1. Germline CDR1 and CDR2: MNHNY and SVGAGI (reference sequence). The CDR3 spans 15 residues. The junction had 5 bases not matched to a gene; V was cut back by 4 bases and J by 5 bases. CDR3 nucleotide sequence: TGTGCCAGCAGTTCACTCGGGACAGGGGATCAGCCCCAGCATTTT. Its translation: CASSSLGTGDQPQHF.

The gene calls are TRBV18 and TRBJ2-4; D is unresolved. Germline CDR1 reads KGHSH; CDR2 reads LQKENI. The CDR3 sequence is 16 residues long. Trimming shortened V by 0 bases and J by 4 bases, and 13 bases separated the two germline ends. The CDR3 is CASSPPQLEGKNIQYF. The CDR3 nucleotides are TGTGCCAGCTCACCACCGCAGCTGGAAGGGAAAAACATTCAGTACTTC.